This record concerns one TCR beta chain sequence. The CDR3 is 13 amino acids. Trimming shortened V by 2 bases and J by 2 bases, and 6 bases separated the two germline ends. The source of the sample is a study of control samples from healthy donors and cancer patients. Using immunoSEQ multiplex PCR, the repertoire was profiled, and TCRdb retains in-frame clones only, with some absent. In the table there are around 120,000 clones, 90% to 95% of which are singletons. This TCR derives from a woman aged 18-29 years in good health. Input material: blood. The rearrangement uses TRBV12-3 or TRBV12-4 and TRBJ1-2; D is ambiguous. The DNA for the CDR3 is TGTGCCAGCAGTTTAACGGGGAACTATGGCTACACCTTC. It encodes CASSLTGNYGYTF.